The clone carrying this TCR beta chain was seen only once. The protocol was immunoSEQ multiplex PCR, while the TCRdb copy is restricted to in-frame clones and leaves out a portion. Of about 71,000 clones in the sample, over 90% were seen once. The sample comes from a study of cytomegalovirus exposure and HLA in healthy donors. The CDR3 loop spans 18 amino acids. V was shortened by 0 bases and J by 4 bases, with 20 bases between the two germline ends. Per germline, CDR1 SGDLS and CDR2 YYNGEE. The sequence was collected from a woman aged 18-30 years in good health and CMV-seronegative. Material for sequencing was PBMCs. The V call is TRBV9, the J call TRBJ1-3; tentative D call: TRBD1 (6 bases). This chain's CDR3 is CASSVAALWGQEGNTIYF. CDR3 nucleotides: TGTGCCAGCAGCGTAGCCGCTTTATGGGGACAAGAGGGAAACACCATATATTTT.